The present T cell receptor (beta chain) was sequenced within a study of vaccination and CD4 T cells after COVID-19. Study-wide context: Stimulation used overlapping spike peptides from SARS-CoV-2, HCoV-NL63, HCoV-OC43 and HCoV-229E.

Between the trimmed V and J ends, which lost 4 bases and 10 bases, there was a span of 10 bases. The CDR3 runs to 12 residues. Germline CDR1 reads LNHDA; CDR2 reads SQIVND (reference sequence). At the Johns Hopkins FTIC core, DNA taken from cultured CD4+ T cells was sequenced by way of the Oncomine TCR Beta short-read assay. TCRdb itself ran the PCR reads through MiXCR, one entry per CDR3 protein. The repertoire consists of roughly 16,000 distinct CDR3 sequences, with 65% to 85% occurring once and the leading ten covering 9.6%. There are a few counts of this clonotype. Its antigen remains unidentified. Treatment described: approximately nine-day PBMC culture with coronavirus spike peptide pools or control peptides (ViraFEST assay). Using peptide pools, antigen-specific T cells were expanded in ViraFEST before TCRs were sequenced.

The chain is built from TRBV19 and TRBJ1-4, with D possibly TRBD1 on 6 matching bases. The material was CD4+ T cells from blood, cultured in vitro, obtained after SARS-CoV-2 vaccination. The receptor comes from a human donor who received a COVID-19 vaccine. The CDR3 region is CASSKDSRKLFF. DNA of the CDR3: TGTGCCAGTAGTAAGGACAGCCGAAAACTGTTTTTT.